These T cell receptor beta chains were read from a single sample in a study of neurological immune-mediated disorders. Each CDR3 protein is one row after TCRdb ran MiXCR on the 5' RACE reads. The sample yields fewer than 50,000 distinct CDR3 sequences, roughly 12% seen once. The sequenced sample was PBMCs. Receptor source: a male donor with HTLV-1-associated myelopathy (HAM/TSP). Each CDR3 is given with its conserved first and last residue. A D gene is named only where the DNA matches it firmly. The size entry is marked missing in some rows and otherwise reads once, few, many or a size class.

j_call v_call d_call cdr3_length clone_size cdr3_aa cdr3_nt
TRBJ2-3 TRBV4-2 - 13 - CASSQDFTDTQYF TGTGCCAGCAGCCAAGATTTCACAGATACGCAGTATTTT
TRBJ2-1 TRBV7-2 - 21 many CASSLVLAGQSPPPNYNEQFF TGTGCCAGCAGCTTAGTTTTGGCCGGACAGTCACCCCCTCCAAACTACAATGAGCAGTTCTTC
TRBJ2-2 TRBV14 - 14 many CASSQAQGFGELFF TGTGCCAGCAGCCAAGCTCAGGGTTTCGGGGAGCTGTTTTTT
TRBJ1-2 TRBV29-1 - 12 many CSVAAGGYGYTF TGCAGCGTTGCAGCGGGGGGCTATGGCTACACCTTC
TRBJ1-1 TRBV7-2 TRBD1 14 few CASSLGDSRTEAFF TGTGCCAGCAGCTTAGGGGACAGCAGAACTGAAGCTTTCTTT
TRBJ2-2 TRBV10-3 - 15 many CAISEQGGNTGELFF TGTGCCATCAGTGAACAGGGTGGCAACACCGGGGAGCTGTTTTTT
TRBJ2-5 TRBV20-1 - 13 - CSAWRTDPQTQYF TGCAGTGCTTGGCGGACCGACCCACAGACCCAGTACTTC
TRBJ1-1 TRBV29-1 - 13 - CSVPALLNAEAFF TGCAGCGTTCCGGCGCTACTGAACGCTGAAGCTTTCTTT
TRBJ2-5 TRBV20-1 TRBD2 16 medium-sized CSASLGLAGGGETQYF TGCAGTGCTAGCCTTGGACTAGCGGGGGGCGGGGAGACCCAGTACTTC
TRBJ2-3 TRBV29-1 TRBD2 16 many CSVATPASGFRDTQYF TGCAGCGTTGCTACACCGGCTAGCGGGTTTAGAGATACGCAGTATTTT
TRBJ1-2 TRBV11-2 - 14 many CASSPSGGGYGYTF TGTGCCAGCAGCCCCTCCGGGGGAGGCTATGGCTACACCTTC
TRBJ1-3 TRBV5-1 TRBD1 16 many CASSLLGQGAGNTIYF TGCGCCAGCAGCCTACTAGGACAGGGCGCCGGAAACACCATATATTTT
TRBJ2-5 TRBV20-1 - 14 many CSARDLLTQETQYF TGCAGTGCTAGAGATCTGCTAACCCAAGAGACCCAGTACTTC
TRBJ2-7 TRBV2 TRBD1 14 few CASRQWTRQGMEYF TGTGCCAGCAGACAATGGACAAGACAGGGTATGGAGTACTTC
TRBJ1-2 TRBV5-6 - 13 few CASSVTGIYGYTF TGTGCCAGCAGCGTTACAGGGATCTATGGCTACACCTTC
TRBJ2-5 TRBV15 TRBD1 16 many CATSRGGTGGEETQYF TGTGCCACCAGCAGGGGCGGGACAGGGGGCGAGGAGACCCAGTACTTC
TRBJ1-4 TRBV12-3/TRBV12-4 - 15 many CASSLVPGGRNQLFF TGTGCCAGCAGTTTAGTTCCCGGGGGCCGGAATCAACTGTTTTTT
TRBJ1-1 TRBV2 TRBD1 14 - CGSSEGKGAGEAFF TGTGGCAGTAGTGAAGGGAAGGGGGCTGGTGAAGCTTTCTTT
TRBJ2-1 TRBV2 TRBD2 16 medium-sized CASSEIGLAGWGDQFF TGTGCCAGCAGTGAAATAGGACTAGCGGGGTGGGGGGATCAGTTCTTC
TRBJ1-2 TRBV7-2 - 11 many CASSFLYGYTF TGTGCCAGCAGCTTTCTATATGGCTACACCTTC
TRBJ1-2 TRBV9 - 15 many CASSESGGRNYGYTF TGTGCCAGCAGCGAGTCGGGGGGGAGGAACTATGGCTACACCTTC
TRBJ2-7 TRBV6-2/TRBV6-3 - 14 many CATLKTESSYEQYF TGTGCCACATTAAAGACAGAGAGCTCCTACGAGCAGTACTTC
TRBJ1-4 TRBV7-9 - 15 many CASSYEGTTNEKLFF TGTGCCAGCAGCTATGAGGGTACAACTAATGAAAAACTGTTTTTT
TRBJ1-1 TRBV9 - 13 - CASSQGRGTEAFF TGTGCCAGCTCCCAGGGGAGGGGTACTGAAGCTTTCTTT
TRBJ2-2 TRBV7-9 - 13 many CASLPDRSGELFF TGTGCCAGCCTACCGGACAGATCCGGGGAGCTGTTTTTT
TRBJ1-3 TRBV7-2 TRBD1 15 many CASSSSRGPGNTIYF TGTGCCAGCAGCTCCTCAAGGGGGCCTGGAAACACCATATATTTT
TRBJ2-3 TRBV5-6 - 11 - CASSRQDTKCF TGTGCCAGCAGCCGACAGGATACGAAGTGTTTT
TRBJ1-6 TRBV5-4 - 14 - CASRGDGGNSPLHF TGTGCCAGCAGGGGGGACGGTGGTAATTCACCCCTCCACTTT
TRBJ2-3 TRBV10-3 - 12 many CATGPSTDTQYF TGTGCCACGGGACCTAGCACAGATACGCAGTATTTT
TRBJ1-5 TRBV28 - 14 many CASSLPGGNQPQHF TGTGCCAGCAGTCTGCCAGGGGGCAATCAGCCCCAGCATTTT
TRBJ2-7 TRBV20-1 TRBD2 14 many CSATGGGGDYEQYF TGCAGTGCTACTGGTGGCGGGGGGGACTACGAGCAGTACTTC
TRBJ2-7 TRBV29-1 - 13 many CSVVLRIRDEQYF TGCAGCGTTGTTCTCCGGATCCGGGACGAGCAGTACTTC
TRBJ1-1 TRBV20-1 - 17 - CSALPVETGTFATEAFF TGCAGTGCCTTACCCGTGGAAACAGGGACCTTTGCCACTGAAGCTTTCTTT
TRBJ2-7 TRBV4-3 TRBD1 16 many CASSPHPDRGGHEQYF TGCGCCAGCAGCCCCCACCCAGACAGGGGAGGCCACGAGCAGTACTTC
TRBJ1-3 TRBV5-6 TRBD1 16 many CASSSYRTGGRNTIYF TGTGCCAGCAGCTCGTACCGGACAGGGGGGAGAAACACCATATATTTT
TRBJ2-3 TRBV20-1 TRBD2 15 many CSARDYGGSTDTQYF TGCAGTGCTAGAGATTACGGGGGGAGCACAGATACGCAGTATTTT
TRBJ1-5 TRBV2 - 15 medium-sized CASSFQGLGNQPQHF TGTGCCAGCAGCTTTCAGGGATTGGGCAATCAGCCCCAGCATTTT
TRBJ2-6 TRBV12-3/TRBV12-4 - 14 few CASESFDTANVLTF TGTGCCAGCGAGTCCTTCGATACGGCCAACGTCCTGACTTTC
TRBJ1-2 TRBV7-2 - 17 - CASSLQRLGASLLGYTF TGTGCCAGCAGCTTACAGCGGTTGGGGGCCTCCCTCCTTGGCTACACCTTC
TRBJ1-5 TRBV5-1 - 15 many CASSLGAAGDQPQHF TGCGCCAGCAGCTTGGGTGCGGCAGGGGATCAGCCCCAGCATTTT
TRBJ2-2 TRBV20-1 TRBD2 15 - CSATGGGTSDRELFF TGCAGTGCTACCGGGGGTGGGACTAGCGATCGGGAGCTGTTTTTT
TRBJ1-4 TRBV5-5 - 14 many CASSLSVTNEKLFF TGTGCCAGCAGCTTGTCTGTGACAAATGAAAAACTGTTTTTT
TRBJ2-1 TRBV5-1 - 14 many CASSLATSDNEQFF TGCGCCAGCAGCTTGGCGACTTCTGACAATGAGCAGTTCTTC
TRBJ2-3 TRBV15 - 17 few CATSRYRAAKRTNTQYF TGTGCCACCAGCAGATACAGGGCGGCGAAAAGAACAAATACGCAGTATTTT
TRBJ2-3 TRBV12-3/TRBV12-4 - 15 many CASSLSAARTDTQYF TGTGCCAGCAGTTTATCAGCTGCTCGCACAGATACGCAGTATTTT